This record covers a single T cell receptor beta chain. The CDR3 spans 15 residues. Germline loops: CDR1 MGHRA, CDR2 YSYEKL. J gave up 2 bases and V 4 bases, and 8 bases lay outside the gene matches. The source of the sample is a study of blood T cell repertoires in COVID-19. As for the study in general: Donors in the United States, Italy and Spain gave samples during acute or convalescent COVID-19. The cDNA or gDNA used as material had been derived from T cells, B-cell-depleted T cells, or PBMCs.

Authors' analysis steps: Reference gene primers were amplified, and this amplification served to estimate nucleated cell counts. Profiling relied on immunoSEQ multiplex PCR, and the TCRdb table lists in-frame clones only, not all of them. For V, J and clone size, that table is used; D and trimming come from the DNA. Among some 97,000 clones listed, about 83% were seen once. V gene TRBV4-1 combines with J gene TRBJ2-7, with 7 positions matching TRBD2. This TCR was sampled from a human donor in a cohort sampled during active COVID-19. Sequencing input: peripheral blood. CDR3 coding DNA: TGCGCCAGCAGCCTTAAGGGACTACCGACCTACGAGCAGTACTTC. Amino acids: CASSLKGLPTYEQYF.